This T cell receptor beta chain originates from a study of cytomegalovirus exposure and HLA in healthy donors. Findings and limits, study-wide: In vitro checks showed that a few CMV-associated chains really do target CMV antigens. Reportedly, cytomegalovirus status was diagnosed with high sensitivity and specificity. Many donors carried some public TCRs, although rarity characterized most TCR sequences.

Notes on this clone: Its antigen is still unknown.

The CDR3 has 14 amino acids. Trimming shortened V by 7 bases and J by 1 base, and 13 bases separated the two germline ends. From germline, CDR1 is MNHEY and CDR2 SVGAGI. Sequenced by immunoSEQ multiplex PCR; TCRdb stores in-frame clones only, minus some. The data hold a few hundred thousand clones, with more than 80% observed a single time. The study drew the donors from its approximately 110-subject validation cohort, separate from the roughly 700-subject first cohort. Material: PBMCs. The source is a woman aged 18-35 years in good health and CMV-seronegative. The rearrangement links TRBV6-5 to TRBJ1-2; D is ambiguous. The CDR3 nucleotides are TGTGCCAGCACCCTCGCGGGATTTAACTATGGCTACACCTTC. It is translated as CASTLAGFNYGYTF.